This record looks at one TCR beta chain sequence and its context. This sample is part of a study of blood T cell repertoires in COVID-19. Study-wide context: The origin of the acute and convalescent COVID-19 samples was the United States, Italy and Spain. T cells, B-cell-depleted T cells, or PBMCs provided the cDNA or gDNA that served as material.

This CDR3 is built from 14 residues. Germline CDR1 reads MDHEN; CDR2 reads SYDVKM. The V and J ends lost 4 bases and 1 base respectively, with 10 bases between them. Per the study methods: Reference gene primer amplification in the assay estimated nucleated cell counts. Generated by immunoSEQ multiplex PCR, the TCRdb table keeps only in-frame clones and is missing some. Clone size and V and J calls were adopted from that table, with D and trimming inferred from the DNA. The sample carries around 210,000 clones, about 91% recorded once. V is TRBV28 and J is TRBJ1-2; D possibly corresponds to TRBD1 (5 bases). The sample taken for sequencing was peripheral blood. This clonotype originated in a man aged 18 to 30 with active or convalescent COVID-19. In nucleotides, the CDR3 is TGTGCCAGCAGTTCAGGAGGGGTTAACTATGGCTACACCTTC. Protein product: CASSSGGVNYGYTF.